The rows below give T cell receptor beta chains drawn from one sample of a study of T cells in Graves' hyperthyroidism and ophthalmopathy. Using its own MiXCR run on the multiplex PCR reads, TCRdb lists one record per CDR3 protein. The top ten clones hold under 45% of a sample with some 300,000 distinct CDR3 sequences, approximately 18% of them seen once. Input material: blood. The receptors come from a man between 45 and 60 years old with Graves' ophthalmopathy. Each CDR3 is given with its conserved first and last residue. A D gene is named only where the DNA matches it firmly. Expanded clones are given a class, and other clones once, few, many or no size at all.

cdr3_nt	cdr3_aa	v_call	j_call	clone_size	d_call
TGCAGCGTTGAAGATCCCAACCGGGACAGGGGGCAGAGCACTGAAGCTTTCTTT	CSVEDPNRDRGQSTEAFF	TRBV29-1	TRBJ1-1	many	TRBD1
TGTGCCAGCAGTTTATTAACTCTAGGGAGGGTGGCTGAAGCTTTCTTT	CASSLLTLGRVAEAFF	TRBV27	TRBJ1-1	many	-
TGCAGTGCCTCGGGCGGCACGAGCACCGGGGAGCTGTTTTTT	CSASGGTSTGELFF	TRBV20-1	TRBJ2-2	-	-
TGTGCCTGGAATAGACAGGGAGTGGAAGATACGCAGTATTTT	CAWNRQGVEDTQYF	TRBV30	TRBJ2-3	-	TRBD1
TGTGCCTGGAGTGTAACAGAGACCCAGTACTTC	CAWSVTETQYF	TRBV30	TRBJ2-5	-	-
TGCGGCAGGAGGGGACAGGAGAAATGGGACACTGAAGCTTTCTTT	CGRRGQEKWDTEAFF	TRBV20-1	TRBJ1-1	many	TRBD1
TGTGCCAGCAGTTTATGGGGAAGTGATGGAAAACTGTTTTTT	CASSLWGSDGKLFF	TRBV27	TRBJ1-4	-	-
TGTGCCAGCAGTTACTCGAGCCAGATGAACACTGAAGCTTTCTTT	CASSYSSQMNTEAFF	TRBV6-2/TRBV6-3	TRBJ1-1	once	-
TGTGCCAGCAGCGGGGGACTGGAGGCCTACAATGAGCAGTTCTTC	CASSGGLEAYNEQFF	TRBV6-1	TRBJ2-1	-	-
TGTGCCAGCAGTGAAATAGGGAGCTATAGCAATCAGCCCCAGCATTTT	CASSEIGSYSNQPQHF	TRBV6-1	TRBJ1-5	few	-
TGTGCCAGCAGTTTACCCCAAGGGGGCACAGATACGCAGTATTTT	CASSLPQGGTDTQYF	TRBV28	TRBJ2-3	many	-
TGTGCCAGCAGTTTATATGGGACAGGGGGTACAGAGACCCAGTACTTC	CASSLYGTGGTETQYF	TRBV27	TRBJ2-5	many	TRBD1
TGCGCCAGCAGCGTGGGACAGGTTTTTAACGAGCAGTACTTC	CASSVGQVFNEQYF	TRBV5-1	TRBJ2-7	few	TRBD1
TGTGCCACCAGCAGTCAGCCGAACACCGGGGAGCTGTTTTTT	CATSSQPNTGELFF	TRBV15	TRBJ2-2	once	-
TGCAGTGCTAGAGATTTAAGAGATTACGAGCAGTACTTC	CSARDLRDYEQYF	TRBV20-1	TRBJ2-7	many	-
TGTGCCACCAGTCCAGGGACCAAAAACATTCAGTACTTC	CATSPGTKNIQYF	TRBV24-1	TRBJ2-4	-	-
TGCAGTGCGGCTGGATACTCTGGGGCCAACGTCCTGACTTTC	CSAAGYSGANVLTF	TRBV20-1	TRBJ2-6	-	-
TGTGCCAGCAGCTTGGGCCAGTTTTATCAGCCCCAGCATTTT	CASSLGQFYQPQHF	TRBV5-6	TRBJ1-5	-	-
TGTGCCAGTAGATCTACCAGGCGGGGGCAACAGCCCCAGCATTTT	CASRSTRRGQQPQHF	TRBV19	TRBJ1-5	-	-
TGTGCCACCAGTACCGGGACAGGGCTACAGAGCTCTGGGGCCAACGTCCTGACTTTC	CATSTGTGLQSSGANVLTF	TRBV24-1	TRBJ2-6	-	TRBD1
TGCAGCGCATACGATGTTAGATCCTACGAGCAGTACTTC	CSAYDVRSYEQYF	TRBV29-1	TRBJ2-7	many	-
TGTGCCAGCAGTTACACGGCCAAGAACACTGAAGCTTTCTTT	CASSYTAKNTEAFF	TRBV6-5	TRBJ1-1	few	-
TGTGCCAGCTGTGCGAGCGCTAACTATGGCTACACCTTC	CASCASANYGYTF	TRBV2	TRBJ1-2	-	-
TGCGCCAGCAGCGCGGACACGTATAATTCACCCCTCCACTTT	CASSADTYNSPLHF	TRBV5-1	TRBJ1-6	many	-
TGTGCCAGCAGCCCCAGGACAGGCTCAGGGTCCCAGTACTTC	CASSPRTGSGSQYF	TRBV7-2	TRBJ2-5	-	TRBD1
TGTGCCACCAGTGATGGCTCGAACAATGAGCAGTTCTTC	CATSDGSNNEQFF	TRBV24-1	TRBJ2-1	few	-
TGTGCCAGTAGTATCCGGGACAGGGGGCCGATAGATACGCAGTATTTT	CASSIRDRGPIDTQYF	TRBV19	TRBJ2-3	once	TRBD1
TGTGCCAGCAGTTACCGGGACGGTAATTCACCCCTCCACTTT	CASSYRDGNSPLHF	TRBV6-5	TRBJ1-6	few	-
TGTGCCCTTCGTGGCCACCCCACCTACGAGCAGTACTTC	CALRGHPTYEQYF	TRBV30	TRBJ2-7	few	-
TGTGCCAGCAGCTTCACCGGGACTAGCGGGACACCCTACGAGCAGTACTTC	CASSFTGTSGTPYEQYF	TRBV11-2	TRBJ2-7	many	TRBD2
TGTGCCTGGACCCAGAACAACATTTATGGCTACACCTTC	CAWTQNNIYGYTF	TRBV30	TRBJ1-2	-	-
TGTGCCAGCAGTGAATTGAGCTCTGGAAACACCATATATTTT	CASSELSSGNTIYF	TRBV6-1	TRBJ1-3	many	-
TGCGCCAGCAGCCAACCCGGGACAGCTTTGAATGAGCAGTTCTTC	CASSQPGTALNEQFF	TRBV4-1	TRBJ2-1	-	TRBD1
TGCAGTGCGGGAGGACTAGCGGGAGGATATGAGCAGTTCTTC	CSAGGLAGGYEQFF	TRBV20-1	TRBJ2-1	-	TRBD2
TGTGCCAGCAGCTTAGAGTTCTATGGCTACACCTTC	CASSLEFYGYTF	TRBV7-9	TRBJ1-2	-	-
TGTGCCAGCAGCCCGGGACACGGGGAGCTGTTTTTT	CASSPGHGELFF	TRBV6-1	TRBJ2-2	-	-
TGCGCCAGCAGCCCCATGGGGGGGGTCCGCACAGATACGCAGTATTTT	CASSPMGGVRTDTQYF	TRBV5-1	TRBJ2-3	few	TRBD2
TGTGCCAGCAGCCCCGGGTCCTCTGGGGCCAACGTCCTGACTTTC	CASSPGSSGANVLTF	TRBV6-1	TRBJ2-6	many	-
TGTGCCACCAGTGATTTCCGGCGGACTGCAGGGAATGAGCAGTTCTTC	CATSDFRRTAGNEQFF	TRBV24-1	TRBJ2-1	many	-
TGCGCCAGCAGGAAACAGGGTAAAACTGAAGCTTTCTTT	CASRKQGKTEAFF	TRBV10-2	TRBJ1-1	-	-
TGTGCCAGCAGCTTAGAAGCAGGGCCTTTTAACTATGGCTACACCTTC	CASSLEAGPFNYGYTF	TRBV11-2	TRBJ1-2	once	-
TGTGCCAGCTCACCACAGAGCACCGGGGAGCTGTTTTTT	CASSPQSTGELFF	TRBV18	TRBJ2-2	-	-
TGTGCCAGCAGCGCTGGATCAGGCGGACTAGGAGAAAAACTGTTTTTT	CASSAGSGGLGEKLFF	TRBV6-4	TRBJ1-4	-	-
TGTGCCAGCAGCTTAGGTGCAGGGGGGAGCACTGAAGCTTTCTTT	CASSLGAGGSTEAFF	TRBV7-9	TRBJ1-1	-	TRBD1
TGTGCCAGCAGTGGGGCGGGAAGAGTAAACTCCTACAATGAGCAGTTCTTC	CASSGAGRVNSYNEQFF	TRBV6-1	TRBJ2-1	many	-
TGTGCCAGCAGCGTCGTCGGTGAGGGGAAGGGCACTGAAGCTTTCTTT	CASSVVGEGKGTEAFF	TRBV9	TRBJ1-1	many	-
TGTGCCAGCAGCATTAGCGGGAGGGCCGGCTACGAGCAGTACTTC	CASSISGRAGYEQYF	TRBV7-6	TRBJ2-7	-	TRBD2